The T cell receptor (beta chain) described here comes from a study of OX40 agonist ivuxolimab in advanced cancers. On the study more broadly: The patients' treatment was ivuxolimab, an agonistic anti-OX40 (CD134) antibody. The patients received ivuxolimab by intravenous route every 2 weeks at 0.01 to 10 mg/kg.

Concerning this clone itself: The antigen is not known.

J lost 0 bases, V lost 2 bases, and 15 bases had no gene match. The germline CDR1 and CDR2 sequences are SGHTA and FQGNSA. CDR3 size: 19 residues. Study-wide findings and caveats: At doses 0.1 to 3.0 mg/kg, CD4+ and CD8+ clones expanded.

Clones were sequenced by immunoSEQ multiplex PCR, and TCRdb holds only the in-frame ones, with some missing. The sample comprises about 80,000 clones, around 86% of which are singletons, and 0.32% rests with the top ten. The TCR sequence derives from an adult with an advanced solid tumor such as melanoma, head and neck, liver or kidney cancer. The specimen was CD4+ or CD8+ T cells sorted from blood, collected in a trial of the OX40 agonist ivuxolimab. V and J are TRBV7-2 and TRBJ1-2, with TRBD1 identical over 7 bases. The CDR3 nucleotides read TGTGCCAGCAGCTTACTCACGACAGGGTTTGGTTTTTCTAACTATGGCTACACCTTC. This translates into CASSLLTTGFGFSNYGYTF.